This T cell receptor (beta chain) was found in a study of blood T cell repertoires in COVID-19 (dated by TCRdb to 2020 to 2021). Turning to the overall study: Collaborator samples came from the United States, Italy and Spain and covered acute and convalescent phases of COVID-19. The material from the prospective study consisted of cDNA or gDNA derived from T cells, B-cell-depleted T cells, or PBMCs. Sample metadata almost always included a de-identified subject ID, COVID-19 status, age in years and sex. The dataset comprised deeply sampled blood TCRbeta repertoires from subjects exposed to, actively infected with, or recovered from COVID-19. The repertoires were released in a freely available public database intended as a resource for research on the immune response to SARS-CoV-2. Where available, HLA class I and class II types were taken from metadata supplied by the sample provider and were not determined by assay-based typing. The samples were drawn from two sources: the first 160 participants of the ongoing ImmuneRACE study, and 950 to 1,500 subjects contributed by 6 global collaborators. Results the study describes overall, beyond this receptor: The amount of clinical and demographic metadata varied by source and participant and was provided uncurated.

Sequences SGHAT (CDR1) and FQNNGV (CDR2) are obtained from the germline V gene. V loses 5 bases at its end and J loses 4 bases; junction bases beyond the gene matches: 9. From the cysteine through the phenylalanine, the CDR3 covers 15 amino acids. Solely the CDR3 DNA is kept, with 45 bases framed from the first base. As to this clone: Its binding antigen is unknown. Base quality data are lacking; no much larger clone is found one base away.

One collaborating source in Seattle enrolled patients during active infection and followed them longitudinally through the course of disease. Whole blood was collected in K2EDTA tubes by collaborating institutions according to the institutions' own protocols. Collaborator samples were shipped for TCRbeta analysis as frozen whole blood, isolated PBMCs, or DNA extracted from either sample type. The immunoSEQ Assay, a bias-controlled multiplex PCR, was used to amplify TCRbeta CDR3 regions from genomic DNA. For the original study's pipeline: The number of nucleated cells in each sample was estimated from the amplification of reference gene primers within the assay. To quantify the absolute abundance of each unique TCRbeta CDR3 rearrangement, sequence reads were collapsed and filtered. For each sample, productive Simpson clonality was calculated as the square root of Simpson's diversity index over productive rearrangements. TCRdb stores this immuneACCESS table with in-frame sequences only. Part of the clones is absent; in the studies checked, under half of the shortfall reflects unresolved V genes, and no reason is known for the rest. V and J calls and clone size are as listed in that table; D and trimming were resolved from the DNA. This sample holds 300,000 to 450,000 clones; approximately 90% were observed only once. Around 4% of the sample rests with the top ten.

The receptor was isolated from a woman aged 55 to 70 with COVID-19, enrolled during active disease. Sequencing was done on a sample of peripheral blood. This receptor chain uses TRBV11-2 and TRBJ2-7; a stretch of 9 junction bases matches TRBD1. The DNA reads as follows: TGTGCCAGCAGCGCGGAGACAGGGGGTTCGTACGAGCAGTACTTC. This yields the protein CASSAETGGSYEQYF.